One sample yielded the 6 T cell receptor beta chains listed below, sequenced in a study of yellow fever vaccine responses in identical twins. TCRdb passed the RT-PCR reads through MiXCR, listing each CDR3 protein once. The sample lists some 4,500 distinct CDR3 sequences; about nine tenths were seen once. The starting material was T cells from blood (PBMCs), unsorted or a sorted subset (not recorded which), obtained before or after yellow fever vaccination (not recorded which). The source of these receptors is a woman aged 18-29 years who received the yellow fever vaccine.

The chain couples TRBV6-2 or TRBV6-3 to TRBJ2-3; 11 bases are a match to TRBD2. Germline V gene data show CDR1 as MNHEY and CDR2 as SVGEGT. The CDR3 extends over 18 amino acids. V was clipped by 2 bases and J by 3 bases; unmatched bases: 10. The CDR3 DNA reads as TGTGCCAGCAGTTACCGAACCGTTAGCGGGAGGGAAACAGATACGCAGTATTTT. This codes for CASSYRTVSGRETDTQYF.

This sequence joins TRBV29-1 and TRBJ2-1; 9 bases fit TRBD2. The CDR3 contains 15 residues. The V gene end was trimmed by 4 bases and the J gene end by 5 bases; junction bases not matched to a gene: 9. CDR1 and CDR2 from the germline V gene are SQVTM and ANQGSEA. This CDR3 is CSVVPVTSGNNEQFF. CDR3 sequence (DNA): TGCAGCGTTGTACCTGTGACTAGCGGTAACAATGAGCAGTTCTTC.

The V call is TRBV7-1, the J call TRBJ2-3, with TRBD2 matching over 7 bases. TRBV7-1 is assigned to the ORF class and has an uncertain function. The V gene end was trimmed by 5 bases and the J gene end by 4 bases; junction bases not matched to a gene: 21. The CDR3 covers 19 residues. Here the CDR3 reads CASSTPREPGTKVSDTQYF. The CDR3 coding sequence is TGTGCCAGCAGCACTCCGAGGGAACCCGGGACTAAGGTGTCAGATACGCAGTATTTT.

The rearrangement uses TRBV11-3 and TRBJ2-5; weak D call: TRBD1 (6 bases). The CDR3 covers 15 residues. V dropped 0 bases and J dropped 1 base, with 9 bases sitting between them. In germline, CDR1 is SGHNT, CDR2 YENEEA. The CDR3 DNA follows: TGTGCCAGCAGCTTAGATTCGGACAGCCAAGAGACCCAGTACTTC. Its translation: CASSLDSDSQETQYF.

V usage is TRBV11-3 and J usage is TRBJ2-3, with 9 bases matching TRBD2. Germline assignment: CDR1 SGHNT and CDR2 YENEEA. The CDR3 totals 15 residues. Losses at the gene ends were 3 bases for V and 4 bases for J; bases not matched to a gene: 5. The DNA of the CDR3 is TGTGCCAGCAGCTTTCGCGGGAGGGCCTCAGATACGCAGTATTTT. Protein sequence: CASSFRGRASDTQYF.

The chain is built from TRBV11-1 and TRBJ2-1, with D uncertain. Germline values: CDR1 SGHAT, CDR2 FQDESV (reference sequence). The CDR3 consists of 12 residues. Deletions cut 3 bases from V and 7 bases from J, with 7 bases between. The CDR3 sequence: CASSFGKNEQFF. The CDR3 DNA sequence: TGTGCCAGCAGCTTTGGGAAGAATGAGCAGTTCTTC.